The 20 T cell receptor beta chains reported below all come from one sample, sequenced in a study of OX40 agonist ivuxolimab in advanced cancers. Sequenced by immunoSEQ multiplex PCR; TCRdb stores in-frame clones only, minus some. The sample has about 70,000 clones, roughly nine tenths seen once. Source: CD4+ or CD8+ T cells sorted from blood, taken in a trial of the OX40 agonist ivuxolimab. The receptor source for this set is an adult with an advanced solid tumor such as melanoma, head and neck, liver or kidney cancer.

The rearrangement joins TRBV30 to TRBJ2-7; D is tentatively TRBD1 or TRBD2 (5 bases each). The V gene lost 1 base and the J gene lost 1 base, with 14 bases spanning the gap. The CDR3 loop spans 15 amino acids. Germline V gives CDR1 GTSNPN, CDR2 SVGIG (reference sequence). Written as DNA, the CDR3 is TGTGCCTGGAGTGCCCCCGGGGCAGGGTCCTACGAGCAGTACTTC. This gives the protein CAWSAPGAGSYEQYF.

The CDR3 region is CASGPPRGAGGKTQYF. CDR3 DNA sequence: TGTGCCAGCGGCCCCCCCCGGGGGGCAGGGGGAAAGACCCAGTACTTC. V gene TRBV7-2 combines with J gene TRBJ2-5, with D perhaps being TRBD1 or TRBD2 (7 bases each). Germline V gene data show CDR1 as SGHTA and CDR2 as FQGNSA. V gave up 8 bases and J gave up 6 bases, with 25 bases separating them. The CDR3 loop spans 16 amino acids.

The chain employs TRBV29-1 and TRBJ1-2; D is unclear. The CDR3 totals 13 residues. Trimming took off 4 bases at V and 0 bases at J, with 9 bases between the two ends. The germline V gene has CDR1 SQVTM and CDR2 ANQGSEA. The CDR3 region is CSVAGGANYGYTF. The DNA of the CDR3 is TGCAGCGTTGCAGGTGGAGCTAACTATGGCTACACCTTC.

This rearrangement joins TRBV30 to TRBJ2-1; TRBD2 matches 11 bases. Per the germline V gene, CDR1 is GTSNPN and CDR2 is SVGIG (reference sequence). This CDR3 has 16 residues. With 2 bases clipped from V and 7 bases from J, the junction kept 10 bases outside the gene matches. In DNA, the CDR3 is TGTGCCTGGAGTACCCAGACTAGCGGGGTAGTTAATGAGCAGTTCTTC. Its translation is CAWSTQTSGVVNEQFF.

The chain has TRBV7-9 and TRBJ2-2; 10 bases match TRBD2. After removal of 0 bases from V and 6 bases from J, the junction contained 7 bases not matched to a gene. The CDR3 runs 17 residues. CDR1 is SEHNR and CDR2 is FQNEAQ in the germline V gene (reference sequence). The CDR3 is CASSLASASGSSGELFF. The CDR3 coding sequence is TGTGCCAGCAGCTTAGCATCGGCTAGCGGGAGCTCCGGGGAGCTGTTTTTT.

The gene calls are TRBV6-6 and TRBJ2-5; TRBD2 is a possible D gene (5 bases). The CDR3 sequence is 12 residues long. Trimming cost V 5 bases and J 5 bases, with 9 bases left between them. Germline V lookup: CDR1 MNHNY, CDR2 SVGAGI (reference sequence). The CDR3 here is CASSARRETQYF. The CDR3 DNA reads TGTGCCAGCAGTGCCCGGAGGGAGACCCAGTACTTC.

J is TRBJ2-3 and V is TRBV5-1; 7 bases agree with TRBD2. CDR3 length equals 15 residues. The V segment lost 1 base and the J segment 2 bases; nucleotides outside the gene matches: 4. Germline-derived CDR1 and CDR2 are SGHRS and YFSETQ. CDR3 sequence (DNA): TGCGCCAGCAGCTTGCGGGGGGACCACACAGATACGCAGTATTTT. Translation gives CASSLRGDHTDTQYF.

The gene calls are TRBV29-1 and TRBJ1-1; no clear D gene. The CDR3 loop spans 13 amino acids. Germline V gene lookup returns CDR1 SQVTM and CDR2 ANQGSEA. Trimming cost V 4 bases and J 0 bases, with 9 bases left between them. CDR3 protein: CSVGSGLNTEAFF. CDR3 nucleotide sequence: TGCAGCGTTGGGAGCGGCCTGAACACTGAAGCTTTCTTT. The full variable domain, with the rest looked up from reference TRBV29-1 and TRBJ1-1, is SAVISQKPSRDICQRGTSLTIQCQVDSQVTMMFWYRQQPGQSLTLIATANQGSEATYESGFVIDKFPISRPNLTFSTLTVSNMSPEDSSIYLCSVGSGLNTEAFFGQGTRLTVV.

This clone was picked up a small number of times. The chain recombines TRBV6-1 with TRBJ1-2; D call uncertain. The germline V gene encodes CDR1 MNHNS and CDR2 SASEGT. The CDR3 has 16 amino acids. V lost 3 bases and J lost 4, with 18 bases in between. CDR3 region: CASSDRVNVGPYGYTF. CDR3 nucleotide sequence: TGTGCCAGCAGTGATCGAGTGAACGTGGGCCCCTATGGCTACACCTTC.

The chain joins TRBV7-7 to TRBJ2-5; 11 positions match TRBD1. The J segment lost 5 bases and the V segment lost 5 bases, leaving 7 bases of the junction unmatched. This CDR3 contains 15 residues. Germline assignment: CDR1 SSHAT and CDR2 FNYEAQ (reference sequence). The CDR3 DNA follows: TGTGCCAGCAGCACAGGGACAGGGGGTCCGGAGACCCAGTACTTC. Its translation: CASSTGTGGPETQYF.

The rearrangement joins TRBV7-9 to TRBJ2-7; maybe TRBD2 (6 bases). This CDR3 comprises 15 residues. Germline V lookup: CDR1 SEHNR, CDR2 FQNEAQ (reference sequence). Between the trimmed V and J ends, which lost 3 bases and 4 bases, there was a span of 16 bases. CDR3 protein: CASSFGGVESYEQYF. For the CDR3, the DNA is TGTGCCAGCAGCTTCGGCGGGGTGGAGTCGTACGAGCAGTACTTC. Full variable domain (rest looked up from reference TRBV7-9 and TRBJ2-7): DTGVSQNPRHKITKRGQNVTFRCDPISEHNRLYWYRQTLGQGPEFLTYFQNEAQLEKSRLLSDRFSAERPKGSFSTLEIQRTEQGDSAMYLCASSFGGVESYEQYFGPGTRLTVT.

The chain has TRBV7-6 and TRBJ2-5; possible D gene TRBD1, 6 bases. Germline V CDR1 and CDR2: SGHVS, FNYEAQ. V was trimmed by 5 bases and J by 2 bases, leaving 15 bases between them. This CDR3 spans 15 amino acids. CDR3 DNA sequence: TGTGCCAGCAGCGAGAATGGACAGACACAAGAGACCCAGTACTTC. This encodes CASSENGQTQETQYF. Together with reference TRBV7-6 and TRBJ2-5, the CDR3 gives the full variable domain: GAGVSQSPRYKVTKRGQDVALRCDPISGHVSLYWYRQALGQGPEFLTYFNYEAQQDKSGLPNDRFSAERPEGSISTLTIQRTEQRDSAMYRCASSENGQTQETQYFGPGTRLLVL.

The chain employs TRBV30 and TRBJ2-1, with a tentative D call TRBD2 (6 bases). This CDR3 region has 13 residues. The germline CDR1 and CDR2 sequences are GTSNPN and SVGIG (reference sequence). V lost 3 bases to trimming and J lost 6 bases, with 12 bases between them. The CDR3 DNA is TGTGCCTGGAGAGTCGAGCGGGTCAATGAGCAGTTCTTC. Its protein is CAWRVERVNEQFF.

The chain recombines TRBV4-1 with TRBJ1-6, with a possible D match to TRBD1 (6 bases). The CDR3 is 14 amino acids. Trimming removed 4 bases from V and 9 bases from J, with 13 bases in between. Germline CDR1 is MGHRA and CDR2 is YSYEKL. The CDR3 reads CASSLGTNSSPLHF. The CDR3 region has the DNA TGCGCCAGCAGCCTCGGGACAAATTCTTCACCCCTCCACTTT.

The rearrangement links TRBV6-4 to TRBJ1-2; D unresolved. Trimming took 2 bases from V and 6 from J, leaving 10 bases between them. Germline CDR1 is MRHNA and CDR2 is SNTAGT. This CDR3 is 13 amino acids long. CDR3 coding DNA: TGTGCCAGCAGTGACACGAAGGGAAATGGCTACACCTTC. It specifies CASSDTKGNGYTF.

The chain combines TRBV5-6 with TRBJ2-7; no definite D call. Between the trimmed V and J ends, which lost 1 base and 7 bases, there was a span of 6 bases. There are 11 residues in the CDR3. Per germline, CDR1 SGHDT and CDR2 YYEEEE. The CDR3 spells CASSLSDEQYF. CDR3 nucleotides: TGTGCCAGCAGCTTGTCGGATGAGCAGTACTTC.

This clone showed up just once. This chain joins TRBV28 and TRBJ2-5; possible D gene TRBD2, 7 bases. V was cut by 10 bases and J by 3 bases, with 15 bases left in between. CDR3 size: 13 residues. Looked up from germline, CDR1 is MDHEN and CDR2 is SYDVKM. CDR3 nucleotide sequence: TGTGCCACCCTACAGGGACTAAAAGAGACCCAGTACTTC. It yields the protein CATLQGLKETQYF.

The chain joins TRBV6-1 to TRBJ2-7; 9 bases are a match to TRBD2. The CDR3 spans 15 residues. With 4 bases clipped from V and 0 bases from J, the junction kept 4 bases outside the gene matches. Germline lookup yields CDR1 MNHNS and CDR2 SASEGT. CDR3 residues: CASSAETSGSYEQYF. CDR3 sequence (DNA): TGTGCCAGCAGTGCCGAGACTAGCGGCTCCTACGAGCAGTACTTC.

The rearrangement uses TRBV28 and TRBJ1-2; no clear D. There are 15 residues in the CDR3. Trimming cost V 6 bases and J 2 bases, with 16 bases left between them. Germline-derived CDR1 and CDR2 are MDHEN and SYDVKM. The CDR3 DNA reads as TGTGCCAGCAGCCCCGGATTCGCACAGAACTATGGCTACACCTTC. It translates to CASSPGFAQNYGYTF.

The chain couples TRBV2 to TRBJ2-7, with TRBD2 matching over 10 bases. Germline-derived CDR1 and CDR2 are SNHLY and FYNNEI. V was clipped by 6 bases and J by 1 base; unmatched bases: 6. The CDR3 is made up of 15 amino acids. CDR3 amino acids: CASSAGLAVSYEQYF. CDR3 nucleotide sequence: TGTGCCAGCAGCGCTGGACTAGCGGTGTCCTACGAGCAGTACTTC.